The 2 T cell receptor beta chains in this list originate from one sample, sequenced in a study of blood T cell repertoires in COVID-19. This table comes from immunoSEQ multiplex PCR, and its TCRdb copy is limited to in-frame clones, with some not included. This table holds about 260,000 clones, 70% to 90% found once. The material sequenced was peripheral blood. The source of these receptors is an older woman with COVID-19, enrolled during active disease.

V is TRBV4-2 and J is TRBJ1-1; weak D call: TRBD1 (5 bases). This CDR3 has 16 amino acids. CDR1 and CDR2 from the germline V gene are LGHNA and YNFKEQ. V was clipped by 2 bases and J by 0 bases, with 13 bases between them. The CDR3 spells CASSQSRGLMNTEAFF. The CDR3 bases are TGTGCCAGCAGCCAATCAAGGGGCTTAATGAACACTGAAGCTTTCTTT.

The chain recombines TRBV5-5 with TRBJ1-1, with D perhaps matching TRBD1 (6 bases). The V and J ends lost 4 bases and 5 bases respectively, with 18 bases between them. The germline gives CDR1 SGHKS, CDR2 YYEKEE (reference sequence). The CDR3 runs 15 residues. CDR3 loop: CASSVTTGKETEAFF. The DNA for the CDR3 is TGTGCCAGCAGCGTGACTACAGGGAAGGAGACTGAAGCTTTCTTT.